The subject of this entry is one T cell receptor beta chain. This sample was taken from a study of OX40 agonist ivuxolimab in advanced cancers. Study summary: Patients were under 90% male with ages roughly 20 to 80, mean about 65.

Here immunoSEQ multiplex PCR was the method, and the copy in TCRdb shows in-frame clones only, minus some. Among 78,000 or so clones listed, more than 85% were seen once. The TCR comes from an adult with an advanced solid tumor such as melanoma, head and neck, liver or kidney cancer. This specimen consisted of CD4+ or CD8+ T cells sorted from blood, obtained in a trial of the OX40 agonist ivuxolimab.

CDR3 in DNA: TGTGCCAGCAGCACCTCGGGACTAACCACCTACGAGCAGTACTTC. Its translation: CASSTSGLTTYEQYF. The rearrangement uses TRBV7-2 and TRBJ2-7; TRBD2 matches 7 bases. The CDR3 is made up of 15 amino acids. V dropped 5 bases and J dropped 2; count of bases not matched to a gene: 9. CDR1 and CDR2 (germline): SGHTA, FQGNSA.